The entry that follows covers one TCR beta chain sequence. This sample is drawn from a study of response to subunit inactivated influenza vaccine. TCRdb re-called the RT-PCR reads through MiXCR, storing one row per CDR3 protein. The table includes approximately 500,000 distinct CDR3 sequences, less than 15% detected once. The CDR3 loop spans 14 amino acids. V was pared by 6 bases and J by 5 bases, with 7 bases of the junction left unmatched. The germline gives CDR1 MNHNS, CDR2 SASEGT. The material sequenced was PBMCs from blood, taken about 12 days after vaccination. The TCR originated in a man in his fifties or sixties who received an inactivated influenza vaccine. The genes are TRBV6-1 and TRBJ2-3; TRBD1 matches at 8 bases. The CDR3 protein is CASRPTGVEDTQYF. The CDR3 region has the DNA TGTGCCAGCAGGCCGACAGGGGTTGAAGATACGCAGTATTTT.